The clone carrying this T cell receptor (beta chain) was picked up a small number of times. Its antigen is not known. This sample is drawn from a study of CD8 T cells in ankylosing spondylitis. Broader study findings: Within ankylosing spondylitis blood, a TCR beta motif made up of seven or eight highly homologous variants appeared to be characteristic.

TCRdb fed the 5' RACE reads into MiXCR, producing one record per CDR3 protein. The data hold 450,000 to 550,000 distinct CDR3 sequences, with about 5.2% observed a single time. The CDR3 is 15 amino acids. Germline assignment: CDR1 KGHSH and CDR2 LQKENI. The V end lost 3 bases, the J end lost 1 base, and 13 bases lay between the germline ends. The chain employs TRBV18 and TRBJ2-7; D might be TRBD1 or TRBD2, each matching 5 bases. Sequencing used blood, either unsorted or a sorted T cell fraction (not recorded which). This clonotype was obtained from a male donor with ankylosing spondylitis. The CDR3 DNA follows: TGTGCCAGCTCACCTCGAGGGACGGATTCCTACGAGCAGTACTTC. This codes for CASSPRGTDSYEQYF. The whole variable domain, filled in from reference TRBV18 and TRBJ2-7, reads NAGVMQNPRHLVRRRGQEARLRCSPMKGHSHVYWYRQLPEEGLKFMVYLQKENIIDESGMPKERFSAEFPKEGPSILRIQQVVRGDSAAYFCASSPRGTDSYEQYFGPGTRLTVT.